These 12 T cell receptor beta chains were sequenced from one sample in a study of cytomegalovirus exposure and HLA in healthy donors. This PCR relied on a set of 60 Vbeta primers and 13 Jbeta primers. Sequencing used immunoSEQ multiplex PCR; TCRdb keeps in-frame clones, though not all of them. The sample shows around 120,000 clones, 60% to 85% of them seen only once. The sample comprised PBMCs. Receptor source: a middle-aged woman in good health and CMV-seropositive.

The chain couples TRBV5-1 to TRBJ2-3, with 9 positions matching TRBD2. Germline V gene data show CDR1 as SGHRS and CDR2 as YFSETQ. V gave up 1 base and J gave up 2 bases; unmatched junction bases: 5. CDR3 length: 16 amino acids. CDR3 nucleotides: TGCGCCAGCAGCTTGTCCTCTAGCGGGATCACAGATACGCAGTATTTT. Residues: CASSLSSSGITDTQYF.

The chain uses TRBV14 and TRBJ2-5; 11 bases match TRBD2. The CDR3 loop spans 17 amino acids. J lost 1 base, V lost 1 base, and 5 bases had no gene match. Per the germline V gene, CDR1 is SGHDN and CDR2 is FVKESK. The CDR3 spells CASSQGVLAGVQETQYF. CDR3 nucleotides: TGTGCCAGCAGCCAAGGGGTACTAGCGGGGGTCCAAGAGACCCAGTACTTC.

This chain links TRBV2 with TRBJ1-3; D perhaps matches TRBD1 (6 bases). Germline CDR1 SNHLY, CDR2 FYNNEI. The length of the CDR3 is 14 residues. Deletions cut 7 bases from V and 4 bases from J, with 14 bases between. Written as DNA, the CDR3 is TGTGCCAGCACCCGGGACATACAAGGAAACACCATATATTTT. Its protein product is CASTRDIQGNTIYF. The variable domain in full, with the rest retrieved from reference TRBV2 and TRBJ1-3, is EPEVTQTPSHQVTQMGQEVILRCVPISNHLYFYWYRQILGQKVEFLVSFYNNEISEKSEIFDDQFSVERPDGSNFTLKIRSTKLEDSAMYFCASTRDIQGNTIYFGEGSWLTVV.

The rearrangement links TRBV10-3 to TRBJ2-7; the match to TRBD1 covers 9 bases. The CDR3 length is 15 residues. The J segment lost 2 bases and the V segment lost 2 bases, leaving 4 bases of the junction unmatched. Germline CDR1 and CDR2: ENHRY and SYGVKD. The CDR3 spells CAISEDRGMTYEQYF. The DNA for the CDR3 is TGTGCCATCAGTGAGGACAGGGGGATGACCTACGAGCAGTACTTC.

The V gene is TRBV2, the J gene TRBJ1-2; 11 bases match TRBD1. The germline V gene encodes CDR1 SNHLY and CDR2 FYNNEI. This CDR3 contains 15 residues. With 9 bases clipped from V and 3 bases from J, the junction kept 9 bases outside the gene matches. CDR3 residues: CASRTGGEGHYGYTF. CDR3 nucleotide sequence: TGTGCCAGTAGGACAGGGGGCGAGGGGCACTATGGCTACACCTTC.

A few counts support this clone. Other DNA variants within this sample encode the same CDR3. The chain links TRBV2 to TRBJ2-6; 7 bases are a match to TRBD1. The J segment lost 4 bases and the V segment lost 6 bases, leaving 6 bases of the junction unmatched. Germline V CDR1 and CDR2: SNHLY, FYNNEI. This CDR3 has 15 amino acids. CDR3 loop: CASSRQGTGANVLTF. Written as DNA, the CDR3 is TGTGCCAGCAGCCGACAGGGTACAGGGGCCAACGTCCTGACTTTC. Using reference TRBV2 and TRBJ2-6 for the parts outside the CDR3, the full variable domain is EPEVTQTPSHQVTQMGQEVILRCVPISNHLYFYWYRQILGQKVEFLVSFYNNEISEKSEIFDDQFSVERPDGSNFTLKIRSTKLEDSAMYFCASSRQGTGANVLTFGAGSRLTVL.

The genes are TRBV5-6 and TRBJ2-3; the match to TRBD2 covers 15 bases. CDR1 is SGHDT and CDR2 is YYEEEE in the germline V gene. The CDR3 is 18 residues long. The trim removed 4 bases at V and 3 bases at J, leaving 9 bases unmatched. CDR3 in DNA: TGTGCCAGCAGCCCTAGCCGGACTAGCGGGAGGGTAACAGATACGCAGTATTTT. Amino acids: CASSPSRTSGRVTDTQYF. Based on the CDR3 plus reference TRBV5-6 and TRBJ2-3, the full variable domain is DAGVTQSPTHLIKTRGQQVTLRCSPKSGHDTVSWYQQALGQGPQFIFQYYEEEERQRGNFPDRFSGHQFPNYSSELNVNALLLGDSALYLCASSPSRTSGRVTDTQYFGPGTRLTVL.

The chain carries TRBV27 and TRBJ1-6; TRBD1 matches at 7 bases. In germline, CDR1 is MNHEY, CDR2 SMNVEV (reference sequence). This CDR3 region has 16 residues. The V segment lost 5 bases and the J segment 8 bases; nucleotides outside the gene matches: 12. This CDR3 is CASSPDRTGRDSPLHF. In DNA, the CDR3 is TGTGCCAGCAGTCCAGACCGGACAGGTAGAGATTCACCCCTCCACTTT.

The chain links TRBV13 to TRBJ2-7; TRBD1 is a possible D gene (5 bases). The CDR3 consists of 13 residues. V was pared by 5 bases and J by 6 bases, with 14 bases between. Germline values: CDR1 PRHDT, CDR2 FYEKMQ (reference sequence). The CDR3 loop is CASSNVGGAEQYF. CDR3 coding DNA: TGTGCCAGCAGCAACGTCGGTGGGGCCGAGCAGTACTTC.

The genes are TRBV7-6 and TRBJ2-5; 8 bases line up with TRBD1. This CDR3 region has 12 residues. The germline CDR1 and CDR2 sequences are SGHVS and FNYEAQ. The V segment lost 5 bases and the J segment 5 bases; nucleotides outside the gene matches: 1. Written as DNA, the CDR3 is TGTGCCAGCAGCGGGGACAGGGAGACCCAGTACTTC. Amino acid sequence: CASSGDRETQYF.

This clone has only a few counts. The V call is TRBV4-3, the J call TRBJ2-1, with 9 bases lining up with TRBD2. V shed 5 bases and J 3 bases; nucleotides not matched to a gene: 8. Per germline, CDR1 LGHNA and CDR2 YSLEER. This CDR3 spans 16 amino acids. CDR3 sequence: CASSWAGGAIYNEQFF. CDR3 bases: TGCGCCAGCAGCTGGGCGGGGGGGGCCATCTACAATGAGCAGTTCTTC.

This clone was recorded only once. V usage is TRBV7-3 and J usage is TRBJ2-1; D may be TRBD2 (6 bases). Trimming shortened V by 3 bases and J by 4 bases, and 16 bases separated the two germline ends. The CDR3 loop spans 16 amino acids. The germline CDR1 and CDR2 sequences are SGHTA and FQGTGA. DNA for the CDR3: TGTGCCAGCAGCTTGACCCATGGACTACCATACAATGAGCAGTTCTTC. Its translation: CASSLTHGLPYNEQFF.